The rows below give T cell receptor beta chains drawn from one sample of a study of T-cell memory formation after mild COVID-19. Each CDR3 protein gets one entry after TCRdb re-called the 5' RACE reads with MiXCR. The repertoire holds fewer than 600,000 distinct CDR3 sequences, with roughly a fifth as singletons. The sequenced sample was PBMCs or a T cell subset sorted from them (not recorded which). These receptors were taken from an adult woman who had mild COVID-19 (a few samples of this study predate the infection). Cell type and time point are not known. The CDR3 runs from the conserved cysteine through the conserved F or W. D genes are given only for firm matches. Size values are once, few and many counts, or a class for expanded clones, and some rows have none.

cdr3_nt,cdr3_aa,clone_size,cdr3_length,d_call,j_call,v_call
TGTGCCAGCAGCATAGCGGGGGGGCGCTTAAGTGAGCAGTTCTTC,CASSIAGGRLSEQFF,-,15,TRBD2,TRBJ2-1,TRBV7-9
TGTGCCAGCTCACCGGGACAGGGGAGCGAAAGAGCTTTCTTT,CASSPGQGSERAFF,-,14,TRBD1,TRBJ1-1,TRBV18
TGTGCCAGCTCACCTCAGTTGGGACAGGGGATCCACGAGCAGTACTTC,CASSPQLGQGIHEQYF,-,16,TRBD1,TRBJ2-7,TRBV18
TGCAGCGTTGAGGGGGGAATTAGCGGGGGCTACGAGCAGTACTTC,CSVEGGISGGYEQYF,few,15,TRBD2,TRBJ2-7,TRBV29-1
TGTGCCAGCAGCTTAGTCCTCCGTTCACAAGAGACCCAGTACTTC,CASSLVLRSQETQYF,few,15,-,TRBJ2-5,TRBV7-9
TGTGCCACCAGTGATGTGACTAATACGGAGACCCAGTACTTC,CATSDVTNTETQYF,-,14,-,TRBJ2-5,TRBV24-1
TGCGCCAGCAGCAACCCGGGACAAGCCAGCAGGATCATTCAGTACTTC,CASSNPGQASRIIQYF,few,16,-,TRBJ2-4,TRBV5-1
TGCGCCAGCAGCTTGGGGACTTTGAACACCGGGGAGCTGTTTTTT,CASSLGTLNTGELFF,-,15,-,TRBJ2-2,TRBV5-1
TGCAGTGCTAGGGACAGGGAGAATGAGCAGTTCTTC,CSARDRENEQFF,few,12,TRBD1,TRBJ2-1,TRBV20-1
TGTGCCACCACCCAGGACCAGGGAAGTCCTTTGAATCAGCCCCAGCATTTT,CATTQDQGSPLNQPQHF,few,17,-,TRBJ1-5,TRBV21-1
TGTGCCAGCAGTTCCACAGTGGGCGGCTACACCTTC,CASSSTVGGYTF,-,12,-,TRBJ1-2,TRBV6-5
TGTGCCAGCAGCGAGGGACAGATGAACACTGAAGCTTTCTTT,CASSEGQMNTEAFF,-,14,TRBD1,TRBJ1-1,TRBV9
TGTGCCAGCAGTTACCGGCGGGGCCCCTACGAGCAGTACTTC,CASSYRRGPYEQYF,-,14,-,TRBJ2-7,TRBV6-2/TRBV6-3
TGCGCCAGCAGCCAGAACAGGGGCCACGAGCAGTACTTC,CASSQNRGHEQYF,-,13,TRBD1,TRBJ2-7,TRBV5-1
TGTGCCAGCAGCTTACGGAGACTAGGTCGGTACGAGCAGTACTTC,CASSLRRLGRYEQYF,-,15,-,TRBJ2-7,TRBV7-2
TGTGCCAGCAGCCACGGTGGTTACAATGAGCAGTTCTTC,CASSHGGYNEQFF,few,13,-,TRBJ2-1,TRBV6-6
TGTGCCAGCAGCCCCCTGATCGGGGAATCCTACGAGCAGTACTTC,CASSPLIGESYEQYF,few,15,-,TRBJ2-7,TRBV4-2
TGTGCCAGCAGTTTAACCGGACAGGGTGCGTACAATGAGCAGTTCTTC,CASSLTGQGAYNEQFF,few,16,TRBD1,TRBJ2-1,TRBV27
TGTGCCAGCAGCTCCCCTGGGGGACTAGCGGGAGAGGCGGACCAAGAGACCCAGTACTTC,CASSSPGGLAGEADQETQYF,few,20,TRBD2,TRBJ2-5,TRBV7-9
TGCGCCAGCAGCTGGAGGGGAGATGATGGCTACACCTTC,CASSWRGDDGYTF,-,13,-,TRBJ1-2,TRBV5-1
TGTGCCAGCAGTGATATGACGGATAGCACCGGGGAGCTGTTTTTT,CASSDMTDSTGELFF,-,15,-,TRBJ2-2,TRBV12-3/TRBV12-4
TGCGCCAGCAGCTTGGGCTACGCCGGCACAGATACGCAGTATTTT,CASSLGYAGTDTQYF,few,15,-,TRBJ2-3,TRBV5-1
TGTGCCAGCAGCTTAACACAGGGATACGAGCAGTACTTC,CASSLTQGYEQYF,-,13,-,TRBJ2-7,TRBV7-3
TGCAGCGGGGGGCGTTGGGAGACCCAGTACTTC,CSGGRWETQYF,many,11,-,TRBJ2-5,TRBV29-1
TGTGCCAGCAGCCCAGGGGTGGCCCAAGAGACCCAGTACTTC,CASSPGVAQETQYF,-,14,-,TRBJ2-5,TRBV7-9
TGTGCCAGCAGCAACTACGAGCAGTACTTC,CASSNYEQYF,many,10,-,TRBJ2-7,TRBV12-3/TRBV12-4
TGTGCCAGCAGCCAGGCCAGGGAAACTGAAGCTTTCTTT,CASSQARETEAFF,-,13,-,TRBJ1-1,TRBV7-2
TGCAGCGTTGTGTACGGTGAGACCCAGTACTTC,CSVVYGETQYF,-,11,-,TRBJ2-5,TRBV29-1
TGCAGTGCTAGCCCCAGTGTGGGTTCGGGTTCACCCCTCCACTTT,CSASPSVGSGSPLHF,many,15,-,TRBJ1-6,TRBV20-1
TGCGCCAGCAGCTCTGGACAGGGGGCTGGCACAGATACGCAGTATTTT,CASSSGQGAGTDTQYF,-,16,TRBD1,TRBJ2-3,TRBV5-1
TGTGCCAGCAGCCGATTGAGCGGCCGCACAGATACGCAGTATTTT,CASSRLSGRTDTQYF,-,15,-,TRBJ2-3,TRBV5-5
TGCGCCAGCAGCCAATATCCCCCGGACAGGGTTGATCAGCCCCAGCATTTT,CASSQYPPDRVDQPQHF,-,17,TRBD1,TRBJ1-5,TRBV4-1
TGTGCCAGCAGTTCCCCGACTAGCGGTACGCTAAGCAAAAACATTCAGTACTTC,CASSSPTSGTLSKNIQYF,-,18,TRBD2,TRBJ2-4,TRBV27
TGTGCCAGCCCGGAAGGGATCGGTCAGCCCCAGCATTTT,CASPEGIGQPQHF,-,13,-,TRBJ1-5,TRBV21-1
TGTGCCAGCACCGTTGAAGGTGGGACAGGGACCTCCTACGAGCAGTACTTC,CASTVEGGTGTSYEQYF,many,17,TRBD1,TRBJ2-7,TRBV7-9
TGTGCCACCAGTGGGCTTACTAGCGGGAGGGCCCAGGTCTTC,CATSGLTSGRAQVF,-,14,TRBD2,TRBJ2-1,TRBV24-1
TGTGCCAGCAGCTCTACCGGGACAGGGGCTTCACCCCTCCACTTT,CASSSTGTGASPLHF,-,15,TRBD1,TRBJ1-6,TRBV7-8
TGTGCCAGCTCACCACCAGGGCCCACCAATGAGCAGTTCTTC,CASSPPGPTNEQFF,-,14,-,TRBJ2-1,TRBV18
TGCAGCGTCCTGACAGGGATAGGCGGCTACACCTTC,CSVLTGIGGYTF,-,12,TRBD1,TRBJ1-2,TRBV29-1
TGTGCCAGCAGCCCTGGACAATTCGTAAGATACAATGAGCAGTTCTTC,CASSPGQFVRYNEQFF,-,16,-,TRBJ2-1,TRBV7-9
TGCAGCGTTGAGCGATATGAGAGCTCTGGAAACACCATATATTTT,CSVERYESSGNTIYF,many,15,-,TRBJ1-3,TRBV29-1
TGCAGTGGCGGGACGGCTTCCTACGAGCAGTACTTC,CSGGTASYEQYF,-,12,-,TRBJ2-7,TRBV20-1
TGTGCCAGCAGTTTGAGAGCGGGGGGGCCGAGGGATGAGCAGTTCTTC,CASSLRAGGPRDEQFF,many,16,TRBD2,TRBJ2-1,TRBV12-3/TRBV12-4